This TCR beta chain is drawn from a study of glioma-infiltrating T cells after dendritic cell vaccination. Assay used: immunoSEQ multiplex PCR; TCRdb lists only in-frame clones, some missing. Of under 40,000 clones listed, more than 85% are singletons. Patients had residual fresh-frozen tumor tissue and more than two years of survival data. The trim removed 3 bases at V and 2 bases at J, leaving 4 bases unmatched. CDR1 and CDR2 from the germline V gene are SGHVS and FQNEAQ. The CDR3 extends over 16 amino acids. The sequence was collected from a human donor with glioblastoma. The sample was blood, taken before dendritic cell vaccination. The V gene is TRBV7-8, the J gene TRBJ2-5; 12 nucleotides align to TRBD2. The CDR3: CASSFQTSGGQETQYF. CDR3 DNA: TGTGCCAGCAGCTTCCAGACTAGCGGGGGACAAGAGACCCAGTACTTC.